The 5 T cell receptor beta chains reported below all come from one sample, sequenced in a study of shared clonotypes between healthy human individuals. Repertoires were generated with immunoSEQ multiplex PCR, while TCRdb's copy carries only in-frame clones and drops some. In the table there are some 2.1 million clones, roughly 93% of which are singletons. Positively selected for CCR7, the CD45RO-negative cells used as naive CD8 cells excluded terminally differentiated effector memory CD45RA+ cells. The source material was naive CD8+ T cells from PBMCs. Source of these receptors: a man aged 18 to 30 in good health. Some clones in this sample may be carry-over from other donors' samples.

The chain links TRBV2 to TRBJ2-7, with 7 bases that match TRBD1. Germline V gives CDR1 SNHLY, CDR2 FYNNEI. With V trimmed by 3 bases and J by 4 bases, 18 bases remained unmatched. The CDR3 extends over 18 amino acids. In DNA, the CDR3 is TGTGCCAGCAGTGATGAGACCGACAGGGTGGTTAGTGGGTACGAGCAGTACTTC. Amino acids: CASSDETDRVVSGYEQYF. The variable domain in full, with the rest retrieved from reference TRBV2 and TRBJ2-7, is EPEVTQTPSHQVTQMGQEVILRCVPISNHLYFYWYRQILGQKVEFLVSFYNNEISEKSEIFDDQFSVERPDGSNFTLKIRSTKLEDSAMYFCASSDETDRVVSGYEQYFGPGTRLTVT.

The chain uses TRBV5-1 and TRBJ1-1; unclear D gene. CDR1 is SGHRS, CDR2 YFSETQ, per germline. V lost 0 bases and J lost 0, with 18 bases in between. This CDR3 contains 18 residues. CDR3 sequence reads: CASSLAGNDRPMNTEAFF. In DNA, the CDR3 is TGCGCCAGCAGCTTGGCCGGGAATGATCGGCCCATGAACACTGAAGCTTTCTTT. The whole variable domain, remainder taken from reference TRBV5-1 and TRBJ1-1, is KAGVTQTPRYLIKTRGQQVTLSCSPISGHRSVSWYQQTPGQGLQFLFEYFSETQRNKGNFPGRFSGRQFSNSRSEMNVSTLELGDSALYLCASSLAGNDRPMNTEAFFGQGTRLTVV.

This rearrangement joins TRBV9 to TRBJ2-5; maybe TRBD2 (6 bases). The V gene lost 0 bases and the J gene lost 1 base, with 19 bases spanning the gap. This CDR3 region has 18 residues. Germline values: CDR1 SGDLS, CDR2 YYNGEE. The CDR3 DNA reads TGTGCCAGCAGCGTAGCCAGGGATGGGGGGTCTTTCCAAGAGACCCAGTACTTC. Translated: CASSVARDGGSFQETQYF.

This clone was detected only once. V usage is TRBV28 and J usage is TRBJ2-7; unclear D gene. Germline V lookup: CDR1 MDHEN, CDR2 SYDVKM. The CDR3 length is 17 residues. V lost 4 bases, J lost 1 base, and 20 bases lay in between. Here the CDR3 DNA reads TGTGCCAGCAGTTCCCTCGGGCCCTACGGTAGGTCCTACGAGCAGTACTTC. It encodes CASSSLGPYGRSYEQYF.

Only one count was recorded for this clone. The rearrangement joins TRBV9 to TRBJ2-7; D not certain. The CDR3 is 18 amino acids. Per the germline V gene, CDR1 is SGDLS and CDR2 is YYNGEE. V dropped 0 bases and J dropped 4 bases, with 23 bases sitting between them. CDR3 DNA sequence: TGTGCCAGCAGCGTAGAAGGCCGCTCCGAGAGATTCCATTACGAGCAGTACTTC. The encoded protein is CASSVEGRSERFHYEQYF.